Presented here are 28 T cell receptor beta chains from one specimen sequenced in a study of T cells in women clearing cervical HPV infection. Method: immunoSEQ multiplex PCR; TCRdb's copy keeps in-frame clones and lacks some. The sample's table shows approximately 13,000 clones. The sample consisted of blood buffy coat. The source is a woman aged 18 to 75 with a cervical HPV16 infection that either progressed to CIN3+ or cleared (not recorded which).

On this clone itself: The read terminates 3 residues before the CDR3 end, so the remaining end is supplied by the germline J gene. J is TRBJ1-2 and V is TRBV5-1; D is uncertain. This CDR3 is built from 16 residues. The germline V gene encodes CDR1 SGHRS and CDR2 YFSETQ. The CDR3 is CASSFGLAGSSYDYTF. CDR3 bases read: TGCGCCAGCAGCTTTGGCCTAGCGGGAAGCTCCTACGAC.

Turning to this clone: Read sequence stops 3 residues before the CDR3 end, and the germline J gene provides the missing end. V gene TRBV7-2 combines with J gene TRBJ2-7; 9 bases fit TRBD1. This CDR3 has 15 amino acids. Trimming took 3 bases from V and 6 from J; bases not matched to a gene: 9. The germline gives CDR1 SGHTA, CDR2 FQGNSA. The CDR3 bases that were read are TGTGCCAGCAGCTTTACAGGGGGCTCACAGGGCGAG. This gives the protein CASSFTGGSQGE. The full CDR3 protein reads CASSFTGGSQGEQYF.

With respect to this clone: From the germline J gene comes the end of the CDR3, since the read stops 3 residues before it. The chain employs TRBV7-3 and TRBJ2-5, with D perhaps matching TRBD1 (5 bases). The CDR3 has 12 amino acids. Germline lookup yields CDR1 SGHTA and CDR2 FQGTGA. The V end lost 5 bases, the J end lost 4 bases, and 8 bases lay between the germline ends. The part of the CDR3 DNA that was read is TGTGCCAGCAGCGAAAGGGGAGAGACC. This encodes CASSERGET. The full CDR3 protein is CASSERGETQYF.

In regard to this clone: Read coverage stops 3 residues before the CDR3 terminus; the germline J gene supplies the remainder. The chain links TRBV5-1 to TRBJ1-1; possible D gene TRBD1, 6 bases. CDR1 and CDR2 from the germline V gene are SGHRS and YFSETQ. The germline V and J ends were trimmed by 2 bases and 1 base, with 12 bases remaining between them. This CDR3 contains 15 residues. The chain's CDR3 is CASSFQGQKNTEAFF. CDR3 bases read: TGCGCCAGCAGCTTTCAAGGACAGAAGAACACTGAA.

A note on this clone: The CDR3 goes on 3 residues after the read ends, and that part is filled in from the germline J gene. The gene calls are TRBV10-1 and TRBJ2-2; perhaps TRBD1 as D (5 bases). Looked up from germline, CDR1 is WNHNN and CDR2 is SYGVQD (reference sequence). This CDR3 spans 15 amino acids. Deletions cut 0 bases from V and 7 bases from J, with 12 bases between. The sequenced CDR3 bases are TGCGCCAGCAGTGAGTCTGCCAGTACAGGCGGGGAG. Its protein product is CASSESASTGGE. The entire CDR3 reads CASSESASTGGELFF.

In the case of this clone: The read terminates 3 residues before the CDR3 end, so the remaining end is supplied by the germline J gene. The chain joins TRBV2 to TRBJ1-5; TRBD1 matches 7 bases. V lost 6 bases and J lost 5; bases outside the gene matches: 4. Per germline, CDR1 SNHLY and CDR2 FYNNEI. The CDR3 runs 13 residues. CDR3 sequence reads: CASSRDRDQPQHF. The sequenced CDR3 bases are TGTGCCAGCAGCAGGGACAGAGATCAGCCC. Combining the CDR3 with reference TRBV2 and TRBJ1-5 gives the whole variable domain EPEVTQTPSHQVTQMGQEVILRCVPISNHLYFYWYRQILGQKVEFLVSFYNNEISEKSEIFDDQFSVERPDGSNFTLKIRSTKLEDSAMYFCASSRDRDQPQHFGDGTRLSIL.

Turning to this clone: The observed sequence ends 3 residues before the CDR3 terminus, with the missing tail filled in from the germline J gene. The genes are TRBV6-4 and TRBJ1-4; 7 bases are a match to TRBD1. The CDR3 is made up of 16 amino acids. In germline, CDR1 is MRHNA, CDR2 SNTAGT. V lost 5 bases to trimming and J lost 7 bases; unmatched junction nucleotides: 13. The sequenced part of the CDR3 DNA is TGTGCCAGCAGTCCTGGACAGGCGCCCGCGGGTGAAAAA. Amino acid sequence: CASSPGQAPAGEK. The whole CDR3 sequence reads CASSPGQAPAGEKLFF.

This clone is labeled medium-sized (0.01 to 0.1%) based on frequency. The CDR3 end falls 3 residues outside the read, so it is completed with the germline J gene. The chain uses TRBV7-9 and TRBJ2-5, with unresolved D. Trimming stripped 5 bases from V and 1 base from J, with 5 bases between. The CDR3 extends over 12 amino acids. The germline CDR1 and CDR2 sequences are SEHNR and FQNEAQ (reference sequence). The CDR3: CASSQIQETQYF. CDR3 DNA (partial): TGTGCCAGCAGCCAGATCCAAGAGACC.

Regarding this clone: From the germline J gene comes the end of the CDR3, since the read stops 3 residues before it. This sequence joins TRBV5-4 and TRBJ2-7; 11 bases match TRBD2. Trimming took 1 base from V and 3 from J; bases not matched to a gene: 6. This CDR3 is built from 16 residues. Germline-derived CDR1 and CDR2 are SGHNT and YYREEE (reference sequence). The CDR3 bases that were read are TGTGCCAGCAGCTTGTTAGCGGGAGGGCAGGACTACGAG. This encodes CASSLLAGGQDYE. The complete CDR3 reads CASSLLAGGQDYEQYF. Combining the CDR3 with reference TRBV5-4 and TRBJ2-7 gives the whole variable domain ETGVTQSPTHLIKTRGQQVTLRCSSQSGHNTVSWYQQALGQGPQFIFQYYREEENGRGNFPPRFSGLQFPNYSSELNVNALELDDSALYLCASSLLAGGQDYEQYFGPGTRLTVT.

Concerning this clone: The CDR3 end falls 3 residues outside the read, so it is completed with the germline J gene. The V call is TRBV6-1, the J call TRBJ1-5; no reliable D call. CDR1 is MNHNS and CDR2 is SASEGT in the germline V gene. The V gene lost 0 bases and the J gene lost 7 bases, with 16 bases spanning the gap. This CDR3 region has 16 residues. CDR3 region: CASSEALGGSRQPQHF. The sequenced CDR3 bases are TGTGCCAGCAGTGAAGCGCTAGGCGGTTCTCGGCAGCCC.

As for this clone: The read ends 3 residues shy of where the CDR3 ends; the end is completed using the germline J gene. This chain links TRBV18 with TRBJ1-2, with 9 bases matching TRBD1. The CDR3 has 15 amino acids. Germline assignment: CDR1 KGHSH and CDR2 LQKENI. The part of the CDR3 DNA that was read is TGTGCCAGCTCGTTCCGGGACAGGGTTTTTGTAGCC. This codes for CASSFRDRVFVA. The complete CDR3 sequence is CASSFRDRVFVAYTF.

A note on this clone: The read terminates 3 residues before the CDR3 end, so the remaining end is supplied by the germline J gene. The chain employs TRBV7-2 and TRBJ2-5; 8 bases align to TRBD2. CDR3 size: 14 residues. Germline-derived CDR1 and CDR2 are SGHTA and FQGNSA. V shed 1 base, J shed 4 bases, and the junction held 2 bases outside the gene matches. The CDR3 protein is CASSLGGRPETQYF. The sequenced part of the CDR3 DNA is TGTGCCAGCAGCTTAGGCGGGAGGCCAGAGACC.

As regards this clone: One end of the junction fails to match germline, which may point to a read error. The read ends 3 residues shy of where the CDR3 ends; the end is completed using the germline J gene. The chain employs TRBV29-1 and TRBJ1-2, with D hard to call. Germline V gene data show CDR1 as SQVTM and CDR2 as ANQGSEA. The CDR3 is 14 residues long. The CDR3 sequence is CSAERMSSTDTYTF. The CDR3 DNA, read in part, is TGCAGCGCTGAAAGGATGTCTAGCACAGATACC.

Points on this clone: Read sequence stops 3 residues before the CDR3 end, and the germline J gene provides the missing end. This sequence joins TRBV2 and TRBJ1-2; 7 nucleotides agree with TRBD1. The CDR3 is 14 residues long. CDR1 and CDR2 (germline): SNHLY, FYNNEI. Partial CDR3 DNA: TGTGCCAGCAGTGAGGAAAGGGGGCGAGGCGAC. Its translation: CASSEERGRGD. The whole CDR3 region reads CASSEERGRGDYTF.

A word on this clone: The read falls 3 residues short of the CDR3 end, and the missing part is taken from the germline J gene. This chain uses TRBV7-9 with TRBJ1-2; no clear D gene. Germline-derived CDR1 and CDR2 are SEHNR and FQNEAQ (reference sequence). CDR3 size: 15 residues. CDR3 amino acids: CASSFTSGSLDTYTF. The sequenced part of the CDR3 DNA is TGTGCCAGCAGCTTTACTAGCGGGAGTCTAGATACC.

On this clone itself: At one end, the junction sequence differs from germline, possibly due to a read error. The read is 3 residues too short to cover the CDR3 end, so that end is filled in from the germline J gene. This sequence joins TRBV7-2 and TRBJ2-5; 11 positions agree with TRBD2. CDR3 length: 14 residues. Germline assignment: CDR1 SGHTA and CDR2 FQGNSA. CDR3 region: CASRLAGGPETQYF. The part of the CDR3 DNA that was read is TGTGCCAGCAGATTAGCGGGGGGGCCGGAGACC.

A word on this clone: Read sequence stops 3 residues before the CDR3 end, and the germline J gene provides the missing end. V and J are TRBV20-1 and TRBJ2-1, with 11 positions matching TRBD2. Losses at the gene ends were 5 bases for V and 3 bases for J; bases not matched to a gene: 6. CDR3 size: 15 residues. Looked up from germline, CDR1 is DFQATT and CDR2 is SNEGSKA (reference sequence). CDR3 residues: CSAYPGTSGYNEQFF. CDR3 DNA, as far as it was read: TGCAGTGCTTACCCCGGGACTAGCGGCTACAATGAG.

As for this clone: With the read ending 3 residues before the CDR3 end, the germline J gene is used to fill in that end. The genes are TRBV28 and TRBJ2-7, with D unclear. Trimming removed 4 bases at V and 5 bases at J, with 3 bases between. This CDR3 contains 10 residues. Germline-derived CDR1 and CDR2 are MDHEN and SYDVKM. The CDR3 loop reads CASSSNEQYF. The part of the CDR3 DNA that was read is TGTGCCAGCAGTTCTAACGAG.

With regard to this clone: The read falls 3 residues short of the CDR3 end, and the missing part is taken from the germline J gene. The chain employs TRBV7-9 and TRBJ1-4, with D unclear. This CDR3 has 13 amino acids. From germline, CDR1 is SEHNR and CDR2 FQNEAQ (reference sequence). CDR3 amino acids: CASSARQDSPLFF. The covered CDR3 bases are TGTGCCAGCAGCGCCCGCCAGGATTCACCA.

CDR3 amino acids: CASSGQPNQPQYF. Incomplete CDR3 DNA: TGTGCCAGCTCGGGACAGCCCAATCAGCCT. V is TRBV6-2 or TRBV6-3 and J is TRBJ2-4; 7 nucleotides agree with TRBD1. The read terminates 3 residues before the CDR3 end, so the remaining end is supplied by the germline J gene. The CDR3 contains 13 residues. Germline V gene data show CDR1 as MNHEY and CDR2 as SVGEGT.

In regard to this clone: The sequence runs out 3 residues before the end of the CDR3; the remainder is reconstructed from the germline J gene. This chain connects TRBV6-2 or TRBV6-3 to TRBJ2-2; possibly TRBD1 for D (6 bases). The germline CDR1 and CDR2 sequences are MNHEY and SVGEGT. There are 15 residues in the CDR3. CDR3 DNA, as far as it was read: TGTGCCAGCAGCTACACAGGGTCTGGGGCCAACGTG. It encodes CASSYTGSGANV. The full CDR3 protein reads CASSYTGSGANVLFF.

CDR3 region: CASHLEGTSNEQFF. The CDR3 bases that were read are TGTGCCAGCCACCTTGAGGGGACTAGCAATGAG. The chain combines TRBV2 with TRBJ2-1; the match to TRBD2 covers 8 bases. The CDR3 extends 3 residues past the end of the read, so its final part is completed from the germline J gene. After removal of 8 bases from V and 6 bases from J, the junction contained 9 bases not matched to a gene. The CDR3 runs 14 residues. The V gene's germline CDR1 is SNHLY and CDR2 FYNNEI.

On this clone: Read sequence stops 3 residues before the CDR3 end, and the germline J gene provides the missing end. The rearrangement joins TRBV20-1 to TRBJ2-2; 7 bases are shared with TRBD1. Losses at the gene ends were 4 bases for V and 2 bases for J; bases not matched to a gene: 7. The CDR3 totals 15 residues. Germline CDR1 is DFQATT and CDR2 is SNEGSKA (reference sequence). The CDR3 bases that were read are TGCAGTGCTACGACCCAGGGGGTTAACACCGGGGAG. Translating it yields CSATTQGVNTGE. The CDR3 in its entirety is CSATTQGVNTGELFF.

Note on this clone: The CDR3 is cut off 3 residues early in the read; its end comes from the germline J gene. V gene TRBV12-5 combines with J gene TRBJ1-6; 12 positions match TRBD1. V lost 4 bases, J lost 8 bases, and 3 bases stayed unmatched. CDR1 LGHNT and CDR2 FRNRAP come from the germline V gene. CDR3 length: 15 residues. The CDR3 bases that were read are TGTGCTAGTGGTTGGGGACAGGGGGCAGATTCACCC. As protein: CASGWGQGADSP. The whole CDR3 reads CASGWGQGADSPLHF.

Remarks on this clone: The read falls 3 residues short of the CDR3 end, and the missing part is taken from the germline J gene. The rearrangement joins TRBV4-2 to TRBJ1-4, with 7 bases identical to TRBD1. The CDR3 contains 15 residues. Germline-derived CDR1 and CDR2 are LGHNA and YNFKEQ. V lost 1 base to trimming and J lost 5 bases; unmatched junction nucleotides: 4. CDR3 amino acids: CASSQVGTANEKLFF. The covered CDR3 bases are TGTGCCAGCAGCCAAGTTGGGACAGCGAATGAAAAA.

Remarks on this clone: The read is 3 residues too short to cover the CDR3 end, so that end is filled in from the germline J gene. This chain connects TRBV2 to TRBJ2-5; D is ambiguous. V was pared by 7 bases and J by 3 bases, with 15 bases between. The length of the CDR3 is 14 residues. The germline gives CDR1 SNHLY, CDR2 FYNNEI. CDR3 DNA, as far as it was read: TGTGCCAGCAAGGCCAGGTCAAACGAAGAGACC. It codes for CASKARSNEET. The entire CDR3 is CASKARSNEETQYF.

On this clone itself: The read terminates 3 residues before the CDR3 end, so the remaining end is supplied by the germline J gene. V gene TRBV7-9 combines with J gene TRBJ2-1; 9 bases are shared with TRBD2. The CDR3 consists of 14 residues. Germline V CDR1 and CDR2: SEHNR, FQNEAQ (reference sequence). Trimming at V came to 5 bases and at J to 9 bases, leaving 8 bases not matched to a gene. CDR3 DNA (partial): TGTGCCAGCAGCCCGGGCCTAGCGGGAAGTGAG. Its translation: CASSPGLAGSE. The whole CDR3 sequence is CASSPGLAGSEQFF.

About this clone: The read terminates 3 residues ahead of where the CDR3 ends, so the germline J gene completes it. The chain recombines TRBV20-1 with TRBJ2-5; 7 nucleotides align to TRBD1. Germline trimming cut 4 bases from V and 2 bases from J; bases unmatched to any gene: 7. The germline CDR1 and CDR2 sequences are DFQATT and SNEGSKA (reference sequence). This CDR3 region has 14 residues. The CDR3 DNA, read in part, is TGCAGTGCTACCTGGACAGGTGCACAAGAGACC. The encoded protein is CSATWTGAQET. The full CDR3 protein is CSATWTGAQETQYF.